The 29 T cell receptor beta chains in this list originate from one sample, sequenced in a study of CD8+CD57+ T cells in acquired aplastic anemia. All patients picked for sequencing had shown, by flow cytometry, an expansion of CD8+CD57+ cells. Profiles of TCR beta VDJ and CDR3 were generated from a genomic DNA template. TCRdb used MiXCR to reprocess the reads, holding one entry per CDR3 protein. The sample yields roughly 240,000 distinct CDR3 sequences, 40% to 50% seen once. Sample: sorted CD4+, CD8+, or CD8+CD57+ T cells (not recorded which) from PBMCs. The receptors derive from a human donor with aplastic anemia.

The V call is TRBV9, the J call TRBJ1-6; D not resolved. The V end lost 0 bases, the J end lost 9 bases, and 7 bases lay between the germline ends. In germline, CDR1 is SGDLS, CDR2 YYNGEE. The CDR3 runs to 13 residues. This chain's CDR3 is CASSVAGSSPLHF. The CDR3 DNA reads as TGTGCCAGCAGCGTAGCAGGTAGTTCACCCCTCCACTTT.

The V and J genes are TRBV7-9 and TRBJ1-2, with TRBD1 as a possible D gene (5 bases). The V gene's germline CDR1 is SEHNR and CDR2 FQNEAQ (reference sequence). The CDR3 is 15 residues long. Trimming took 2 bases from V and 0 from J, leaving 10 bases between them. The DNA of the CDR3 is TGTGCCAGCAGCTTACGATCACAGGCTAACTATGGCTACACCTTC. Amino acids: CASSLRSQANYGYTF.

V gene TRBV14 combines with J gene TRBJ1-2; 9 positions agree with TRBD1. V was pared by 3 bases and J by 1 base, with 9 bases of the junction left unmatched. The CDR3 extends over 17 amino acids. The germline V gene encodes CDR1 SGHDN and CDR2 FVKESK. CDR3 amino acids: CASSHWDRDRDNYGYTF. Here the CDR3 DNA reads TGTGCCAGCAGCCACTGGGACCGGGACAGGGATAACTATGGCTACACCTTC.

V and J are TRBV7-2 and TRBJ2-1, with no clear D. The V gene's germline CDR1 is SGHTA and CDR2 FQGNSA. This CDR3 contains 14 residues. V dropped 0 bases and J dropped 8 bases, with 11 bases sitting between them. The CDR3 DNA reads TGTGCCAGCAGCTTAGCGCGGTATGGGGATGAGCAGTTCTTC. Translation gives CASSLARYGDEQFF.

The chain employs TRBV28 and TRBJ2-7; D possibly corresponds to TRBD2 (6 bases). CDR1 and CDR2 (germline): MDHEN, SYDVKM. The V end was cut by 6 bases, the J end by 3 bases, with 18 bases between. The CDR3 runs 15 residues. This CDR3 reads CASSVGGMNSYEQYF. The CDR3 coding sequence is TGTGCCAGCAGCGTGGGGGGAATGAATAGCTACGAGCAGTACTTC.

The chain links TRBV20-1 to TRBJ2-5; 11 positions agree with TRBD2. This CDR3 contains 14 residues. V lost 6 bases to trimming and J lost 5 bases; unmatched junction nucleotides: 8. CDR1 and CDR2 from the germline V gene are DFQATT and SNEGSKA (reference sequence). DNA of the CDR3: TGCAGTGCCAGTAGCGGGGGGGCTTTGGAGACCCAGTACTTC. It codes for CSASSGGALETQYF.

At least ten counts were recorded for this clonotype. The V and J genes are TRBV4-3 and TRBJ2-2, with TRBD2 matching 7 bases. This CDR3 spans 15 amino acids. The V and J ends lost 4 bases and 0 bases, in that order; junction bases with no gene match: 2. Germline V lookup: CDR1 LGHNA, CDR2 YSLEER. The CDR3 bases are TGCGCCAGCAGCCGGGGGGGTCCGAACACCGGGGAGCTGTTTTTT. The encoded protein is CASSRGGPNTGELFF.

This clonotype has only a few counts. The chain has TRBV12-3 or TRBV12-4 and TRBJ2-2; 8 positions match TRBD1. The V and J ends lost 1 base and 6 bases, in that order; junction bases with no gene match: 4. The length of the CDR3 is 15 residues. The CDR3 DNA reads TGTGCCAGCAGTTTAGGGACAGGGCTCTCCGGGGAGCTGTTTTTT. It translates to CASSLGTGLSGELFF.

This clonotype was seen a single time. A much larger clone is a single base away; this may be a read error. CDR3 protein: CASSLRTSGKEQFF. The CDR3 region has the DNA TGTGCCAGCAGTTTACGGACTAGCGGGAAAGAGCAGTTCTTC. V gene TRBV12-3 or TRBV12-4 combines with J gene TRBJ2-1; 12 nucleotides line up with TRBD2. After removal of 2 bases from V and 10 bases from J, the junction contained 3 bases not matched to a gene. The CDR3 is made up of 14 amino acids.

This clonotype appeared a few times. DNA of the CDR3: TGTGCCATATACACTGAAGCTTTCTTT. Its protein product is CAIYTEAFF. V is TRBV28 and J is TRBJ1-1; D uncertain. The CDR3 is 9 amino acids. Trimming stripped 10 bases from V and 3 bases from J, with 3 bases between. CDR1 and CDR2 from the germline V gene are MDHEN and SYDVKM.

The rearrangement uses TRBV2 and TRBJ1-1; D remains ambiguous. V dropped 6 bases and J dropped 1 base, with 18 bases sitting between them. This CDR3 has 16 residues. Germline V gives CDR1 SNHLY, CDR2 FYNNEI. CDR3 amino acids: CASSYPGLGPNTEAFF. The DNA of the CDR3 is TGTGCCAGCAGCTACCCTGGCCTTGGGCCGAACACTGAAGCTTTCTTT.

CDR3 region: CASSIFLWGPQHF. The CDR3 DNA is TGTGCCAGTAGTATTTTTCTGTGGGGGCCCCAGCATTTT. The chain joins TRBV19 to TRBJ1-5; D is uncertain. This CDR3 is built from 13 residues. V gave up 3 bases and J gave up 9 bases, with 12 bases separating them. From germline, CDR1 is LNHDA and CDR2 SQIVND (reference sequence).

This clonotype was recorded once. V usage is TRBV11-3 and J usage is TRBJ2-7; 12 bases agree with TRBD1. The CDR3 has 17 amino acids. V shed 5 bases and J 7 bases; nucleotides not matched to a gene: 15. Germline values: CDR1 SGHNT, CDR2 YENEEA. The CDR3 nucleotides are TGTGCCAGCAGCCACCAAATGTCGGGACAGGGGGCGGGGGAGCAGTACTTC. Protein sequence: CASSHQMSGQGAGEQYF.

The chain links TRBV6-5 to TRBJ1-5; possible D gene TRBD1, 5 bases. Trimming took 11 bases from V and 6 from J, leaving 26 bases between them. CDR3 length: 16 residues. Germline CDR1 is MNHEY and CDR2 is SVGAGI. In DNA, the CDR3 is TGTGCCGCCAACGGGGGGGACGCCTCTGGAGGTCAGCCCCAGCATTTT. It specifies CAANGGDASGGQPQHF.

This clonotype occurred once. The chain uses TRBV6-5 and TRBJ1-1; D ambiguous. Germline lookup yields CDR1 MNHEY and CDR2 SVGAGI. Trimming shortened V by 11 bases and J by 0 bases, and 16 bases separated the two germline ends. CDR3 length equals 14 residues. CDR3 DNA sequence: TGTGCCGGCACTCAACACCTGTTGAACACTGAAGCTTTCTTT. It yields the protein CAGTQHLLNTEAFF.

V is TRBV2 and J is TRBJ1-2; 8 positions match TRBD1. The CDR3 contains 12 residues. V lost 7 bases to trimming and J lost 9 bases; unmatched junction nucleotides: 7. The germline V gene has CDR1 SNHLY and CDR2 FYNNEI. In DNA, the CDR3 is TGTGCCAGCATGCCGGGACAGGTTAGCTACACCTTC. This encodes CASMPGQVSYTF. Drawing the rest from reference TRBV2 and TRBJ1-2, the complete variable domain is EPEVTQTPSHQVTQMGQEVILRCVPISNHLYFYWYRQILGQKVEFLVSFYNNEISEKSEIFDDQFSVERPDGSNFTLKIRSTKLEDSAMYFCASMPGQVSYTFGSGTRLTVV.

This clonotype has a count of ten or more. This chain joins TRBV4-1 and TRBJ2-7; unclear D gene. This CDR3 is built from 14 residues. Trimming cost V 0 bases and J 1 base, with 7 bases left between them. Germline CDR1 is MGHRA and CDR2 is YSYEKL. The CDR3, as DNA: TGCGCCAGCAGCCAAGATCAAGGATCCTACGAGCAGTACTTC. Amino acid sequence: CASSQDQGSYEQYF.

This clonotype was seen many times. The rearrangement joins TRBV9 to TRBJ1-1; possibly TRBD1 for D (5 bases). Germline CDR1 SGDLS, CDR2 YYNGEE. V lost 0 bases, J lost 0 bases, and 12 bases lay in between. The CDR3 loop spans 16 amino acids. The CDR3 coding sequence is TGTGCCAGCAGCGTAGGCAGGGAGGGGCTGAACACTGAAGCTTTCTTT. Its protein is CASSVGREGLNTEAFF.

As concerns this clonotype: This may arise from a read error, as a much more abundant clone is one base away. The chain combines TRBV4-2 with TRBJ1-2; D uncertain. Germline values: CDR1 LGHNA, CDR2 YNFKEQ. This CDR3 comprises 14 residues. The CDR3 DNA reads TGTGCCAGCAGCCAAGATTCGGGGAACTATGGCTACATCTTC. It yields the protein CASSQDSGNYGYIF.

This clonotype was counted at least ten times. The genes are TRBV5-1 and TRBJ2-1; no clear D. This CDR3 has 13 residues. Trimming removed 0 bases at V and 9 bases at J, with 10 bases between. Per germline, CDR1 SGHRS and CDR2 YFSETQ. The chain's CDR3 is CASSLAYEREQFF. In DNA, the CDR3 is TGCGCCAGCAGCTTGGCCTACGAACGTGAGCAGTTCTTC.

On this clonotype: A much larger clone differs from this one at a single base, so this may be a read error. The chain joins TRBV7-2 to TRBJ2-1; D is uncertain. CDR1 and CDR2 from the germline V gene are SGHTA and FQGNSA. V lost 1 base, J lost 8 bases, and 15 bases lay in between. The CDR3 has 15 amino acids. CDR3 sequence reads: CASSLEQAGSHEQFF. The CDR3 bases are TGTGCCAGCAGCTTAGAGCAGGCTGGCAGCCATGAGCAGTTCTTC.

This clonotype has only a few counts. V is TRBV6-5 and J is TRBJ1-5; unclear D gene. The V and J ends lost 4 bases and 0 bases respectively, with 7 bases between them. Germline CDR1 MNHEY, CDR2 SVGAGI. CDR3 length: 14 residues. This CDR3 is CASSSDGSNQPQHF. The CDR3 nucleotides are TGTGCCAGCAGTTCGGACGGTAGCAATCAGCCCCAGCATTTT.

The CDR3 loop reads CASLRQINTEAFF. The CDR3 nucleotides read TGTGCCAGCCTCCGACAGATCAACACTGAAGCTTTCTTT. The J gene is TRBJ1-1, the V gene TRBV7-8; possible D gene TRBD1, 5 bases. The germline V and J ends were trimmed by 8 bases and 2 bases, with 12 bases remaining between them. Germline CDR1 reads SGHVS; CDR2 reads FQNEAQ. CDR3 length: 13 residues. The full variable domain, its missing parts supplied by reference TRBV7-8 and TRBJ1-1, is GAGVSQSPRYKVAKRGQDVALRCDPISGHVSLFWYQQALGQGPEFLTYFQNEAQLDKSGLPSDRFFAERPEGSVSTLKIQRTQQEDSAVYLCASLRQINTEAFFGQGTRLTVV.

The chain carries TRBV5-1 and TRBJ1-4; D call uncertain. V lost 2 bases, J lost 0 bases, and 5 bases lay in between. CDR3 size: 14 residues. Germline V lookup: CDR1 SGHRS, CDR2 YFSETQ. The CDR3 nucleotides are TGCGCCAGCAGCTTAGATCCAACTAATGAAAAACTGTTTTTT. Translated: CASSLDPTNEKLFF.

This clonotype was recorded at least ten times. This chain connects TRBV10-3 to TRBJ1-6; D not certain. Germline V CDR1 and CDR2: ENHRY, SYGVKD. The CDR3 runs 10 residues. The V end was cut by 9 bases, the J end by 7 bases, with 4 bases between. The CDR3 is CAIGNSPLHF. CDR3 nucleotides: TGTGCCATTGGGAATTCACCCCTCCACTTT.

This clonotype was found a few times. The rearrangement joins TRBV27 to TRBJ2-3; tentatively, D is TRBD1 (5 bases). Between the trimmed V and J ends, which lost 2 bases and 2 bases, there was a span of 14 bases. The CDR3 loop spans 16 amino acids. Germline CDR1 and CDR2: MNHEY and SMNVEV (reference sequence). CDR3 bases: TGTGCCAGCAGTTTAGTCGGACAAGTGTTCACAGATACGCAGTATTTT. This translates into CASSLVGQVFTDTQYF.

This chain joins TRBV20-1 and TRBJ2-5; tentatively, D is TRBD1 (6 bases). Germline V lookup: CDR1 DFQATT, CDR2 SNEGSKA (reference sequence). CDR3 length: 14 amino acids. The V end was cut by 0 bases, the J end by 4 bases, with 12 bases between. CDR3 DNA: TGCAGTGCTAGAGATATAGGGGGTTTAGAGACCCAGTACTTC. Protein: CSARDIGGLETQYF.

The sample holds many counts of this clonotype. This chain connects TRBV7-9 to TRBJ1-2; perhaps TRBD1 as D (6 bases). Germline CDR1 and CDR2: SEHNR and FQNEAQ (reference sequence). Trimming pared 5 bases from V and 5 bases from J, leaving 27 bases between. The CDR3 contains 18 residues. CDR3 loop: CASSVTGSGWSMGYGYTF. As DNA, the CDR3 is TGTGCCAGCAGCGTCACAGGGAGTGGTTGGTCAATGGGGTATGGCTACACCTTC.

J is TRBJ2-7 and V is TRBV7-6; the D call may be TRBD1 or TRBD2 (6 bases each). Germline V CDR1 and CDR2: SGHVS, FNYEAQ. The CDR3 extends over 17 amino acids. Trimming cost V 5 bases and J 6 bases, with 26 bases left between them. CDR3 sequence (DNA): TGTGCCAGCAGCCCCCAAAGGGGGGCAGCGGTAATGGGCGAGCAGTACTTC. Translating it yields CASSPQRGAAVMGEQYF.